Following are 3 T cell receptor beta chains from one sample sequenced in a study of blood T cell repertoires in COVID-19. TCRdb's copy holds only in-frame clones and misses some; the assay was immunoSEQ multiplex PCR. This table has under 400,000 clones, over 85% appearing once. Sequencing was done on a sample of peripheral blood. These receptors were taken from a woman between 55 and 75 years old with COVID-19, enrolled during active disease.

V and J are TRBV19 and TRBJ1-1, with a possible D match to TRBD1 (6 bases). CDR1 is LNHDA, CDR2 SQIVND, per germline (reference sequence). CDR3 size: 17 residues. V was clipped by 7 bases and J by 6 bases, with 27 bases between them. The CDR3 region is CASIGQRGRTVNAEAFF. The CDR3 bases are TGTGCCAGTATAGGACAGCGGGGGAGGACGGTAAACGCTGAAGCTTTCTTT.

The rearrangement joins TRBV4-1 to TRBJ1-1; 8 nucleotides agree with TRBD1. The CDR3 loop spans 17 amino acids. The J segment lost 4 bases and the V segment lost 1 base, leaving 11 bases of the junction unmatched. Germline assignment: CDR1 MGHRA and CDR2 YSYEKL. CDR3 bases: TGCGCCAGCAGCCAAGTTGGGGGGTCGACAGGGGCCACTGAAGCTTTCTTT. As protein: CASSQVGGSTGATEAFF.

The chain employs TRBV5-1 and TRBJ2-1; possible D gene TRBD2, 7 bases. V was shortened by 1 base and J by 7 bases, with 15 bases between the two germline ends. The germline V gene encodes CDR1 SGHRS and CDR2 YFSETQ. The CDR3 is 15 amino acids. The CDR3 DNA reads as TGCGCCAGCAGCTTGTTAGGGGGAGCGGGGAATGAGCAGTTCTTC. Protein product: CASSLLGGAGNEQFF.